Below, 25 T cell receptor beta chains from the same sample are listed, as sequenced in a study of beta chain features in type 1 diabetes (dated 2018 in TCRdb). Libraries were made using the immunoSEQ multiplex PCR assay. The entire isolated RNA was reverse transcribed using the High Capacity cDNA Reverse Transcription Kit, and thus expressed TCRB transcripts were sequenced. Imported from immuneACCESS, the table was reduced by TCRdb to in-frame sequences with V and J called. These copies leave out some clones; in studies compared against another copy, an unresolved V gene accounts for under half, and the cause of the remainder is not known. The sample contains over 500,000 clones, around 15% of them found a single time. Together, the top ten hold around 0.095% of the sample. Material for sequencing was naive CD4+ T cells from blood. The sample's cell subset or site label is to be understood as: true naive CD4+ T cells. The receptors were sampled from a man younger than 35 in good health.

The V call is TRBV14, the J call TRBJ2-5, with a possible D match to TRBD2 (6 bases). Trimming shortened V by 0 bases and J by 1 base, and 15 bases separated the two germline ends. Germline CDR1 reads SGHDN; CDR2 reads FVKESK. There are 17 residues in the CDR3. This CDR3 is CASSQDLGRGFQETQYF. The CDR3 DNA follows: TGTGCCAGCAGCCAAGATCTCGGGAGAGGCTTCCAAGAGACCCAGTACTTC.

The chain carries TRBV9 and TRBJ2-1; 10 positions agree with TRBD2. With V trimmed by 4 bases and J by 4 bases, 5 bases remained unmatched. Per the germline V gene, CDR1 is SGDLS and CDR2 is YYNGEE. The CDR3 covers 15 residues. DNA of the CDR3: TGTGCCAGCAGCCGCACTAGCGGGGAGTACAATGAGCAGTTCTTC. Protein: CASSRTSGEYNEQFF.

This clone appeared a few times. The chain is built from TRBV6-5 and TRBJ1-5; 10 bases map to TRBD1. Trimming took 2 bases from V and 4 from J; bases not matched to a gene: 5. This CDR3 is built from 16 residues. Germline values: CDR1 MNHEY, CDR2 SVGAGI. This CDR3 reads CASSYLGTGVNQPQHF. The CDR3 DNA reads TGTGCCAGCAGTTACCTGGGGACAGGGGTAAATCAGCCCCAGCATTTT.

This clone was seen a few times. The chain employs TRBV27 and TRBJ2-1, with D unclear. V dropped 5 bases and J dropped 9 bases, with 20 bases sitting between them. This CDR3 has 15 amino acids. Germline CDR1 MNHEY, CDR2 SMNVEV (reference sequence). The CDR3 bases are TGTGCCAGCAGTCGCCGGGCCCCGGAGTACGGTGAGCAGTTCTTC. Residues: CASSRRAPEYGEQFF.

V is TRBV19 and J is TRBJ2-7; a weak D match, TRBD1 (6 bases). CDR3 length: 14 amino acids. Germline CDR1 reads LNHDA; CDR2 reads SQIVND (reference sequence). Trimming removed 5 bases at V and 5 bases at J, with 16 bases between. CDR3: CASSPAYRVHEQYF. The CDR3 region has the DNA TGTGCCAGTAGTCCCGCCTACAGGGTCCACGAGCAGTACTTC.

This clone has a handful of counts. The chain employs TRBV27 and TRBJ2-3, with D tentatively TRBD1 (5 bases). The CDR3 runs 15 residues. Trimming left V 3 bases short and J 1 base short, with 11 bases between. Per germline, CDR1 MNHEY and CDR2 SMNVEV (reference sequence). The CDR3 sequence: CASSFWGLGTDTQYF. In DNA, the CDR3 is TGTGCCAGCAGTTTTTGGGGCCTGGGCACAGATACGCAGTATTTT.

This chain joins TRBV28 and TRBJ2-7; 9 nucleotides agree with TRBD1. The germline gives CDR1 MDHEN, CDR2 SYDVKM. This CDR3 comprises 14 residues. The junction had 8 bases not matched to a gene; V was cut back by 6 bases and J by 5 bases. The CDR3 nucleotides are TGTGCCAGCAGCGGGGGGACAGGGATCAACGAGCAGTACTTC. Translating it yields CASSGGTGINEQYF.

This CDR3 is CASSLPGNYGYTF. The DNA for the CDR3 is TGTGCCAGCAGCTTACCAGGGAACTATGGCTACACCTTC. The genes are TRBV7-9 and TRBJ1-2; maybe TRBD1 (5 bases). The V gene lost 2 bases and the J gene lost 2 bases, with 6 bases spanning the gap. The germline V gene encodes CDR1 SEHNR and CDR2 FQNEAQ (reference sequence). There are 13 residues in the CDR3.

CDR3 region: CASSYSQGSREQYF. The CDR3 bases are TGTGCCAGCAGTTACTCACAGGGGTCCCGCGAGCAGTACTTC. This rearrangement joins TRBV6-6 to TRBJ2-7; 7 bases line up with TRBD1. Germline V gene data show CDR1 as MNHNY and CDR2 as SVGAGI (reference sequence). V shed 0 bases, J shed 6 bases, and the junction held 5 bases outside the gene matches. The CDR3 length is 14 residues.

The V call is TRBV7-2, the J call TRBJ2-1, with 9 bases lining up with TRBD1. CDR1 is SGHTA and CDR2 is FQGNSA in the germline V gene. This CDR3 comprises 13 residues. V shed 1 base and J 15 bases; nucleotides not matched to a gene: 7. The CDR3 reads CASSLGRGQGLFF. The DNA for the CDR3 is TGTGCCAGCAGCTTAGGTCGCGGACAGGGGCTGTTCTTC.

The V call is TRBV21-1, the J call TRBJ1-1. TRBV21-1 is a pseudogene locus. The CDR3 loop spans 14 amino acids. The CDR3 region is CARGGGSANTEAFF. The DNA for the CDR3 is TGTGCCAGAGGAGGGGGTTCGGCGAACACTGAAGCTTTCTTT.

This clone appeared a few times. DNA of the CDR3: TGTGCCAGCAGTCTACAGGCGGGGCGGCAAGAGACCCAGTACTTC. It encodes CASSLQAGRQETQYF. This chain links TRBV27 with TRBJ2-5; D is perhaps TRBD2 (6 bases). The CDR3 runs 15 residues. V was pared by 5 bases and J by 2 bases, with 15 bases between. From germline, CDR1 is MNHEY and CDR2 SMNVEV (reference sequence).

The chain has TRBV7-2 and TRBJ2-5; 8 bases are shared with TRBD2. CDR3 size: 15 residues. CDR1 and CDR2 from the germline V gene are SGHTA and FQGNSA. The V segment lost 4 bases and the J segment 1 base; nucleotides outside the gene matches: 5. The CDR3 coding sequence is TGTGCCAGCAGCTCCTTAGCGGGGATCCAAGAGACCCAGTACTTC. It codes for CASSSLAGIQETQYF.

This chain links TRBV5-1 with TRBJ2-2; D perhaps matches TRBD1 (6 bases). This CDR3 comprises 15 residues. V was clipped by 4 bases and J by 4 bases, with 14 bases between them. Germline V gene sequence: CDR1 SGHRS, CDR2 YFSETQ. This chain's CDR3 is CASSPSAGVTGELFF. CDR3 DNA sequence: TGCGCCAGCAGCCCATCCGCAGGGGTCACCGGGGAGCTGTTTTTT.

The J gene is TRBJ2-7, the V gene TRBV6-5; perhaps TRBD1 as D (6 bases). V was clipped by 5 bases and J by 0 bases, with 11 bases between them. The germline CDR1 and CDR2 sequences are MNHEY and SVGAGI. There are 14 residues in the CDR3. The CDR3 spells CASSPGTFSYEQYF. DNA for the CDR3: TGTGCCAGCAGTCCCGGGACATTCTCCTACGAGCAGTACTTC.

The chain uses TRBV30 and TRBJ2-5; D uncertain. CDR1 and CDR2 from the germline V gene are GTSNPN and SVGIG (reference sequence). The CDR3 spans 14 residues. The germline V and J ends were trimmed by 3 bases and 3 bases, with 14 bases remaining between them. CDR3 in DNA: TGTGCCTGGAGCCCTACGACACTCGAAGAGACCCAGTACTTC. The encoded protein is CAWSPTTLEETQYF.

CDR3 nucleotides: TGTGCCAGCAGCGATGCCTGGGGAGATGGCTACACCTTC. Translating it yields CASSDAWGDGYTF. The V gene is TRBV9, the J gene TRBJ1-2; the D is unclear. Per the germline V gene, CDR1 is SGDLS and CDR2 is YYNGEE. With 3 bases removed from V and 6 bases from J, the gap between germline ends came to 12 bases. This CDR3 has 13 amino acids.

This clone occurred a few times. The V and J genes are TRBV10-3 and TRBJ2-3; no reliable D call. V gave up 4 bases and J gave up 1 base, with 9 bases separating them. Germline loops: CDR1 ENHRY, CDR2 SYGVKD. This CDR3 contains 14 residues. The CDR3: CAISGRRGTDTQYF. CDR3 DNA sequence: TGTGCCATCAGTGGGAGAAGGGGCACAGATACGCAGTATTTT.

This clone was seen a few times. The chain is built from TRBV28 and TRBJ2-5, with 8 bases that match TRBD1. Germline lookup yields CDR1 MDHEN and CDR2 SYDVKM. The CDR3 is made up of 15 amino acids. V shed 3 bases and J 4 bases; nucleotides not matched to a gene: 7. CDR3 protein: CASSFLPTGGETQYF. CDR3 in DNA: TGTGCCAGCAGTTTCCTCCCTACAGGGGGAGAGACCCAGTACTTC.

This chain connects TRBV5-4 to TRBJ2-1, with unresolved D. The germline V and J ends were trimmed by 1 base and 8 bases, with 4 bases remaining between them. Germline V gene data show CDR1 as SGHNT and CDR2 as YYREEE (reference sequence). There are 11 residues in the CDR3. The CDR3 nucleotides are TGTGCCAGCAGCTTGAGCTATGAGCAGTTCTTC. It is translated as CASSLSYEQFF.

This clone was seen a few times. The CDR3 region is CASGLAIGGQFF. Written as DNA, the CDR3 is TGTGCTAGTGGTTTGGCAATTGGGGGGCAGTTCTTC. This sequence joins TRBV12-5 and TRBJ2-1; either TRBD1 or TRBD2 may fit D (5 bases each). The CDR3 is made up of 12 amino acids. V was trimmed by 1 base and J by 12 bases, leaving 10 bases between them. Germline CDR1 LGHNT, CDR2 FRNRAP.

On this clone: Other DNA sequences in the sample encode the same CDR3. The gene calls are TRBV5-4 and TRBJ1-6, with D perhaps matching TRBD1 (5 bases). Germline V CDR1 and CDR2: SGHNT, YYREEE (reference sequence). CDR3 length: 14 residues. Trimming stripped 2 bases from V and 5 bases from J, with 8 bases between. In DNA, the CDR3 is TGTGCCAGCAGCTTTCAGGGAAATAATTCACCCCTCCACTTT. Translating it yields CASSFQGNNSPLHF.

CDR3 DNA sequence: TGCGCCAGCAGCTTGGCCAGAGGACAGGGTGTCAACGAGCAGTACTTC. This codes for CASSLARGQGVNEQYF. This rearrangement joins TRBV5-1 to TRBJ2-7; TRBD1 matches at 8 bases. The J segment lost 5 bases and the V segment lost 0 bases, leaving 10 bases of the junction unmatched. Germline values: CDR1 SGHRS, CDR2 YFSETQ. The CDR3 runs to 16 residues. The whole variable domain, filled in from reference TRBV5-1 and TRBJ2-7, reads KAGVTQTPRYLIKTRGQQVTLSCSPISGHRSVSWYQQTPGQGLQFLFEYFSETQRNKGNFPGRFSGRQFSNSRSEMNVSTLELGDSALYLCASSLARGQGVNEQYFGPGTRLTVT.

The rearrangement links TRBV7-3 to TRBJ1-3; D ambiguous. CDR3 length equals 15 residues. V was trimmed by 1 base and J by 4 bases, leaving 11 bases between them. Germline lookup yields CDR1 SGHTA and CDR2 FQGTGA. CDR3 DNA sequence: TGTGCCAGCAGCTTAAGTTCACACCAAGGAAACACCATATATTTT. Translated, it gives CASSLSSHQGNTIYF.

This clone has a handful of counts. The chain carries TRBV27 and TRBJ1-4; the D gene is possibly TRBD1 (5 bases). This CDR3 comprises 18 residues. From germline, CDR1 is MNHEY and CDR2 SMNVEV (reference sequence). V lost 6 bases to trimming and J lost 7 bases, with 27 bases between them. CDR3 protein: CASSHNMGRASLGEKLFF. DNA of the CDR3: TGTGCCAGCAGCCATAACATGGGACGGGCATCATTGGGTGAAAAACTGTTTTTT.